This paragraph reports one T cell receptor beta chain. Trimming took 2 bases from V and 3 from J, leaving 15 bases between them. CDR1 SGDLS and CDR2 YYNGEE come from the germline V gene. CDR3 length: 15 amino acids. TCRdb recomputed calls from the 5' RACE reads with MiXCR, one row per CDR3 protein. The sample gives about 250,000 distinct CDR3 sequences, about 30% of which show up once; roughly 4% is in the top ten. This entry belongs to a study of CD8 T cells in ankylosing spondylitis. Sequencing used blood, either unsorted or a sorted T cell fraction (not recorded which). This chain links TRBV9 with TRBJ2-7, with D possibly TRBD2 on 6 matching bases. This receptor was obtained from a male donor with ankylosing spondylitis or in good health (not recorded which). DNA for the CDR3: TGTGCCAGCAGCGTTGGTGGGGAGGACATCTACGAGCAGTACTTC. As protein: CASSVGGEDIYEQYF.